These 2 T cell receptor beta chains were sequenced from one sample in a study of neurological immune-mediated disorders. TCRdb re-called the 5' RACE reads through MiXCR, storing one row per CDR3 protein. The sample holds about 79,000 distinct CDR3 sequences, around 14% seen once. The sequencing input was PBMCs. These receptors were taken from a woman aged 45-65 years in good health.

There are many counts of this clonotype. V and J are TRBV3-1 and TRBJ2-7; D ambiguous. The CDR3 spans 13 residues. In germline, CDR1 is LGHDT, CDR2 YNNKEL (reference sequence). Between the trimmed V and J ends, which lost 0 bases and 6 bases, there was a span of 9 bases. In DNA form, the CDR3 reads TGTGCCAGCAGCCAAGACCCTCGCGGCGAGCAGTACTTC. Translation: CASSQDPRGEQYF.

This clonotype has at least ten counts. This sequence joins TRBV29-1 and TRBJ2-7; 8 nucleotides line up with TRBD2. Germline assignment: CDR1 SQVTM and CDR2 ANQGSEA. V shed 0 bases, J shed 0 bases, and the junction held 7 bases outside the gene matches. The CDR3 totals 16 residues. CDR3: CSVEDLGTSGSYEQYF. The CDR3 coding sequence is TGCAGCGTTGAAGATCTGGGCACTAGCGGCTCCTACGAGCAGTACTTC.